This is a list of T cell receptor beta chains from one sample in a study of identical twins. TCRdb analysed the 5' RACE reads with MiXCR anew, one entry per CDR3 protein. Found here are about 530,000 distinct CDR3 sequences, roughly 15% of them singletons; the top ten hold more than 0.4%. These data are also associated with another study on yellow fever vaccine responses in identical twins.

The sequencing input was CD4+ T cells sorted from blood. The receptors stem from a young woman in good health. Each CDR3 is given with its conserved first and last residue. D genes are given only for firm matches. Rows may omit the clone size; those that give it use once, few, many or a size class.

d_call: TRBD2; j_call: TRBJ2-3; v_call: TRBV28; clone_size: NA; cdr3_nt: TGTGCCAGCAGTCCCCGGCCAGCGGGAGGCCGGGGAGATACGCAGTATTTT; cdr3_aa: CASSPRPAGGRGDTQYF
d_call: TRBD1; j_call: TRBJ2-1; v_call: TRBV19; clone_size: NA; cdr3_nt: TGTGCCAGTATTCCGGGACAGGGATACAATGAGCAGTTCTTC; cdr3_aa: CASIPGQGYNEQFF
d_call: TRBD2; j_call: TRBJ2-7; v_call: TRBV28; clone_size: NA; cdr3_nt: TGTGCCAGCAGTGGACTAGCGGGATCGGACGAGCATTACTTC; cdr3_aa: CASSGLAGSDEHYF
d_call: NA; j_call: TRBJ2-3; v_call: TRBV20-1; clone_size: NA; cdr3_nt: TGCAGTGCTAGCTTGGCTACCAGCACAGATACGCAGTATTTT; cdr3_aa: CSASLATSTDTQYF
d_call: NA; j_call: TRBJ1-1; v_call: TRBV6-1; clone_size: few; cdr3_nt: TGTGCCAGCAGAACCCCTGGGCAGCGTGAAGCTTTCTTT; cdr3_aa: CASRTPGQREAFF
d_call: NA; j_call: TRBJ2-6; v_call: TRBV5-1; clone_size: NA; cdr3_nt: TGCGCCAGCAGCTCGCTCGGACAGACAACTGGGGCCAACGTCCTGACTTTC; cdr3_aa: CASSSLGQTTGANVLTF
d_call: NA; j_call: TRBJ2-7; v_call: TRBV5-6; clone_size: NA; cdr3_nt: TGTGCCAGCAGCCCCGGGGAAAGCTACGAGCAGTACTTC; cdr3_aa: CASSPGESYEQYF
d_call: NA; j_call: TRBJ2-1; v_call: TRBV12-3/TRBV12-4; clone_size: few; cdr3_nt: TGTGCCAGCAGTTCGACTCGAGGAGCCTACAATGAGCAGTTCTTC; cdr3_aa: CASSSTRGAYNEQFF
d_call: NA; j_call: TRBJ1-6; v_call: TRBV6-5; clone_size: few; cdr3_nt: TGTGCCAGCAGTTACTTGGACTATAATTCACCCCTCCACTTT; cdr3_aa: CASSYLDYNSPLHF
d_call: NA; j_call: TRBJ1-4; v_call: TRBV7-9; clone_size: NA; cdr3_nt: TGTGCCAGCAGCGCCTTCGCGGGGGCTACTAATGAAAAACTGTTTTTT; cdr3_aa: CASSAFAGATNEKLFF
d_call: TRBD2; j_call: TRBJ2-3; v_call: TRBV10-3; clone_size: few; cdr3_nt: TGTGCCATCAGTGACCGCGGGGGGAGCACAGATACGCAGTATTTT; cdr3_aa: CAISDRGGSTDTQYF
d_call: TRBD2; j_call: TRBJ2-7; v_call: TRBV28; clone_size: NA; cdr3_nt: TGTGCCAGCAGGCAAGCGGGATCCTCCTACGAGCAGTACTTC; cdr3_aa: CASRQAGSSYEQYF
d_call: NA; j_call: TRBJ2-5; v_call: TRBV20-1; clone_size: NA; cdr3_nt: TGCAGTGCTAGAGAGGGCGGTTTCCAAGAGACCCAGTACTTC; cdr3_aa: CSAREGGFQETQYF
d_call: NA; j_call: TRBJ1-1; v_call: TRBV20-1; clone_size: NA; cdr3_nt: TGCAGTACTTACAGGGCGAACACTGAAGCTTTCTTT; cdr3_aa: CSTYRANTEAFF
d_call: TRBD2; j_call: TRBJ2-1; v_call: TRBV5-5; clone_size: NA; cdr3_nt: TGTGCCAGCAGCACCGGGACTAACTCCTACAATGAGCAGTTCTTC; cdr3_aa: CASSTGTNSYNEQFF
d_call: NA; j_call: TRBJ2-1; v_call: TRBV28; clone_size: NA; cdr3_nt: TGTGCCAGCAGTCCACCCGGTTGGTCAAAGGGGTACAATGAGCAGTTCTTC; cdr3_aa: CASSPPGWSKGYNEQFF
d_call: NA; j_call: TRBJ2-2; v_call: TRBV12-3/TRBV12-4; clone_size: many; cdr3_nt: TGTGCCAGCAGTTGGACAACGAACACCGGGGAGCTGTTTTTT; cdr3_aa: CASSWTTNTGELFF
d_call: TRBD2; j_call: TRBJ2-3; v_call: TRBV5-6; clone_size: NA; cdr3_nt: TGTGCCAGCAGCTTGGATCTAGCGGGCCCCTTTACAGATACGCAGTATTTT; cdr3_aa: CASSLDLAGPFTDTQYF
d_call: NA; j_call: TRBJ1-1; v_call: TRBV27; clone_size: NA; cdr3_nt: TGTGCCAGCAGTGTCAGAAAGAACACTGAAGCTTTCTTT; cdr3_aa: CASSVRKNTEAFF
d_call: TRBD1; j_call: TRBJ1-4; v_call: TRBV12-3/TRBV12-4; clone_size: few; cdr3_nt: TGTGCCAGCAGCAATCAACAGGGGGCGAATGAAAAACTGTTTTTT; cdr3_aa: CASSNQQGANEKLFF
d_call: NA; j_call: TRBJ1-1; v_call: TRBV20-1; clone_size: NA; cdr3_nt: TGCAGTGCTAGAGATCCCGACAGTCCGAACACTGAAGCTTTCTTT; cdr3_aa: CSARDPDSPNTEAFF
d_call: NA; j_call: TRBJ2-5; v_call: TRBV20-1; clone_size: few; cdr3_nt: TGCAGTGCTAGTAGCACGGCCCAAGAGACCCAGTACTTC; cdr3_aa: CSASSTAQETQYF
d_call: TRBD2; j_call: TRBJ2-3; v_call: TRBV10-3; clone_size: NA; cdr3_nt: TGTGCCACTTTAGCGGGAGAGGCAGATACGCAGTATTTT; cdr3_aa: CATLAGEADTQYF
d_call: NA; j_call: TRBJ2-1; v_call: TRBV6-2/TRBV6-3; clone_size: few; cdr3_nt: TGTGCCAGCAGAAGGGGAGGAGGCCACAATGAGCAGTTCTTC; cdr3_aa: CASRRGGGHNEQFF
d_call: TRBD2; j_call: TRBJ2-3; v_call: TRBV15; clone_size: NA; cdr3_nt: TGTGCCACCAGCAGGACTAGCGGGGGCAGCACAGATACGCAGTATTTT; cdr3_aa: CATSRTSGGSTDTQYF
d_call: NA; j_call: TRBJ1-1; v_call: TRBV7-9; clone_size: NA; cdr3_nt: TGTGCCAGCAGCTTAGTTAATGAGGGGTGGTCCGAAGCTTTCTTT; cdr3_aa: CASSLVNEGWSEAFF
d_call: NA; j_call: TRBJ2-3; v_call: TRBV12-3/TRBV12-4; clone_size: few; cdr3_nt: TGTGCCAGCAGTCGAGGGGTCCTCACAGATACGCAGTATTTT; cdr3_aa: CASSRGVLTDTQYF
d_call: NA; j_call: TRBJ1-4; v_call: TRBV20-1; clone_size: few; cdr3_nt: TGCAGTGCTAGACTAAAGGGTCTTACTAATGAAAAACTGTTTTTT; cdr3_aa: CSARLKGLTNEKLFF
d_call: NA; j_call: TRBJ2-7; v_call: TRBV4-1; clone_size: NA; cdr3_nt: TGCGCCAGCAGCCAAGTGTTTCACTGGACAACCGGAAACTTTGGGCAGTACTTC; cdr3_aa: CASSQVFHWTTGNFGQYF
d_call: NA; j_call: TRBJ2-3; v_call: TRBV29-1; clone_size: many; cdr3_nt: TGCAGCGTTGACGCCGGGGCCCTCTCAGGTGATACGCAGTATTTT; cdr3_aa: CSVDAGALSGDTQYF
d_call: NA; j_call: TRBJ2-2; v_call: TRBV20-1; clone_size: few; cdr3_nt: TGCAGTGCTAGAGTCACGGGTGGAGCGAACACCGGGGAGCTGTTTTTT; cdr3_aa: CSARVTGGANTGELFF
d_call: NA; j_call: TRBJ2-3; v_call: TRBV6-1; clone_size: few; cdr3_nt: TGTGCCAGCAGGAGGGCCGTCACAGATACGCAGTATTTT; cdr3_aa: CASRRAVTDTQYF